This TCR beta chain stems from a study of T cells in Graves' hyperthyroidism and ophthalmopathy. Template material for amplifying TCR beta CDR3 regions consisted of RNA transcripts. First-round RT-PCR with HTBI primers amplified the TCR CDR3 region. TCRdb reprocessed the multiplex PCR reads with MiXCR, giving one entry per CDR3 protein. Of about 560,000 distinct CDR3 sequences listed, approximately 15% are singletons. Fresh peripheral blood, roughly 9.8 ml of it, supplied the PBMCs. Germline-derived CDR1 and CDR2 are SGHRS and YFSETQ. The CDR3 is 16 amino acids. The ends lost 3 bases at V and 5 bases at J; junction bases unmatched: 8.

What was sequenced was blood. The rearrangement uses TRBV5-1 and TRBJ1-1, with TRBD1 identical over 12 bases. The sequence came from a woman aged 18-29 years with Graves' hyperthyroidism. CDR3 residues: CASSSGTGGFKTEAFF. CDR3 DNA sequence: TGCGCCAGCAGCTCAGGGACAGGGGGCTTTAAGACTGAAGCTTTCTTT.